The rows below give T cell receptor beta chains drawn from one sample of a study of vaccination effects on CD4 cells after COVID-19. This table comes from immunoSEQ multiplex PCR, and its TCRdb copy is limited to in-frame clones, with some not included. The repertoire has tens of thousands of clones, 60% to 80% of them found once; the top ten carry about 3%. These receptors' antigens are unknown. Source: CD4+ T cells from PBMCs cultured with HCoV-NL63 spike peptides, taken before COVID-19 vaccination. The receptor set was obtained from a human donor who received a COVID-19 vaccine. Both conserved end residues are part of each CDR3. Fields, in order: J gene, V gene, clone size, D gene, CDR3 DNA, CDR3 protein. A D gene is named only where the DNA matches it firmly. Size tells how often a clone was seen (once, few, many) or the class of an expanded clone, and some rows leave it out.

j_call: TRBJ2-1; v_call: TRBV7-3; clone_size: NA; d_call: TRBD2; cdr3_nt: TGTGCCAGCAGCTTAATCCCGGGGGGCAATGAGCAGTTCTTC; cdr3_aa: CASSLIPGGNEQFF
j_call: TRBJ1-6; v_call: TRBV30; clone_size: NA; d_call: NA; cdr3_nt: TGTGCCTGGAGTGTACTCTGGGGGGTTAACAATTCACCCCTCCACTTT; cdr3_aa: CAWSVLWGVNNSPLHF
j_call: TRBJ1-3; v_call: TRBV3-1/TRBV3-2; clone_size: NA; d_call: TRBD1; cdr3_nt: TGTGCCAGCAGCCCCGACAGGGGGCCAGACACCATATATTTT; cdr3_aa: CASSPDRGPDTIYF
j_call: TRBJ1-1; v_call: TRBV5-1; clone_size: few; d_call: NA; cdr3_nt: TGCGCCAGCAGCTTGGTCGGGGATTCTGACACTGAAGCTTTCTTT; cdr3_aa: CASSLVGDSDTEAFF
j_call: TRBJ1-5; v_call: TRBV15; clone_size: NA; d_call: NA; cdr3_nt: TGTGCCACCAGCAGAGATGCCGGGGGCAATCAGCCCCAGCATTTT; cdr3_aa: CATSRDAGGNQPQHF
j_call: TRBJ2-5; v_call: TRBV2; clone_size: NA; d_call: NA; cdr3_nt: TGTGCCAGGGGGGCGGGGTACCAAGAGACCCAGTACTTC; cdr3_aa: CARGAGYQETQYF
j_call: TRBJ2-2; v_call: TRBV5-1; clone_size: NA; d_call: TRBD1; cdr3_nt: TGCGCCAGCAGCTTCGCCGAGCCTGGACAGGGGGCAGGTACCGGGGAGCTGTTTTTT; cdr3_aa: CASSFAEPGQGAGTGELFF
j_call: TRBJ2-2; v_call: TRBV7-3; clone_size: NA; d_call: NA; cdr3_nt: TGTGCCAGCAAATTGTCGGTCACCGGGGAGCTGTTTTTT; cdr3_aa: CASKLSVTGELFF
j_call: TRBJ2-2; v_call: TRBV11-3; clone_size: NA; d_call: TRBD2; cdr3_nt: TGTGCCAGCAGCTTCGGACTAGCCGGGGAGCTGTTTTTT; cdr3_aa: CASSFGLAGELFF
j_call: TRBJ2-3; v_call: TRBV5-1; clone_size: NA; d_call: NA; cdr3_nt: TGCGCCAGCAGCTTCCAGGGTGACACAGATACGCAGTATTTT; cdr3_aa: CASSFQGDTDTQYF
j_call: TRBJ1-1; v_call: TRBV6-1; clone_size: once; d_call: NA; cdr3_nt: TGTGCCAGCAGTGAAGCGCAGTCCGCGACGATTAAATCCTTCTTT; cdr3_aa: CASSEAQSATIKSFF
j_call: TRBJ2-2; v_call: TRBV9; clone_size: NA; d_call: NA; cdr3_nt: TGTGCCAGCAGCGTAGCTCCCTCCGGGACCGGGGAGCTGTTTTTT; cdr3_aa: CASSVAPSGTGELFF
j_call: TRBJ1-6; v_call: TRBV5-1; clone_size: NA; d_call: TRBD1; cdr3_nt: TGCGCCAGCAGGGGGGACAGGGGGCGCGATTCACCCCTCCACTTT; cdr3_aa: CASRGDRGRDSPLHF
j_call: TRBJ2-2; v_call: TRBV2; clone_size: NA; d_call: NA; cdr3_nt: TGTGCCAGCTGGCAGGAGGTCGGGGAGCTGTTTTTT; cdr3_aa: CASWQEVGELFF
j_call: TRBJ1-6; v_call: TRBV7-2; clone_size: few; d_call: NA; cdr3_nt: TGTGCCAGCAGCTTAGACGGTCTTCCACCCCTCCACTTT; cdr3_aa: CASSLDGLPPLHF
j_call: TRBJ1-4; v_call: TRBV7-2; clone_size: NA; d_call: TRBD1; cdr3_nt: TGTGCCAGCAGCTTAGCGACAGGGAGGGGGGAAAAACTGTTTTTT; cdr3_aa: CASSLATGRGEKLFF
j_call: TRBJ2-3; v_call: TRBV28; clone_size: NA; d_call: NA; cdr3_nt: TGTGCCAGCAGCAGTTCCCCTGCAGATACGCAGTATTTT; cdr3_aa: CASSSSPADTQYF
j_call: TRBJ2-5; v_call: TRBV5-1; clone_size: NA; d_call: TRBD1; cdr3_nt: TGCGCCAGCAGCTGGACGACAGGGGACCAAGAGACCCAGTACTTC; cdr3_aa: CASSWTTGDQETQYF
j_call: TRBJ1-4; v_call: TRBV2; clone_size: NA; d_call: NA; cdr3_nt: TGTGCCAGCAGCCTCCGGGGGTTGAATGAAAAACTGTTTTTT; cdr3_aa: CASSLRGLNEKLFF
j_call: TRBJ1-4; v_call: TRBV10-1; clone_size: NA; d_call: NA; cdr3_nt: TGCGCCAGTAGATTAACCGGGACAAGGGTGTCTGAAAAACTGTTTTTT; cdr3_aa: CASRLTGTRVSEKLFF
j_call: TRBJ1-4; v_call: TRBV2; clone_size: NA; d_call: NA; cdr3_nt: TGTGCCAGCCTGGGGAGGGGTAATGAAAAACTGTTTTTT; cdr3_aa: CASLGRGNEKLFF
j_call: TRBJ2-2; v_call: TRBV7-6; clone_size: NA; d_call: NA; cdr3_nt: TGTGCCAGCAGCTTAGCTACGGGCCGGGTCACCGGGGAGCTGTTTTTT; cdr3_aa: CASSLATGRVTGELFF
j_call: TRBJ1-5; v_call: TRBV24-1; clone_size: few; d_call: NA; cdr3_nt: TGTGCCACCAGTGATAGGTCCTCGGGGAAGGATCAGCCCCAGCATTTT; cdr3_aa: CATSDRSSGKDQPQHF
j_call: TRBJ1-6; v_call: TRBV6-1; clone_size: NA; d_call: NA; cdr3_nt: TGTGCCAGCAGTGAAGAACCCAGTTCACCCCTCCACTTT; cdr3_aa: CASSEEPSSPLHF
j_call: TRBJ2-5; v_call: TRBV29-1; clone_size: NA; d_call: NA; cdr3_nt: TGCAGCGTGGGGCGTAACCCTAAGGAGACCCAGTACTTC; cdr3_aa: CSVGRNPKETQYF
j_call: TRBJ1-6; v_call: TRBV6-1; clone_size: NA; d_call: NA; cdr3_nt: TGTGCCAGCAGTGAAGAAAGTGGCTCACCCCTCCACTTT; cdr3_aa: CASSEESGSPLHF
j_call: TRBJ2-6; v_call: TRBV11-1; clone_size: few; d_call: NA; cdr3_nt: TGTGCCAGCAGCTTAACTGGGGCCAACGTCCTGACTTTC; cdr3_aa: CASSLTGANVLTF
j_call: TRBJ1-1; v_call: TRBV29-1; clone_size: NA; d_call: NA; cdr3_nt: TGCAGCGCCCGAAGATCGGTAACGGGTGACACTGAAGCTTTCTTT; cdr3_aa: CSARRSVTGDTEAFF
j_call: TRBJ1-6; v_call: TRBV6-1; clone_size: NA; d_call: TRBD1; cdr3_nt: TGTGCCAGCAGTGAATTTCTACAGGGGGCAGAGCGAAATTCACCCCTCCACTTT; cdr3_aa: CASSEFLQGAERNSPLHF
j_call: TRBJ1-1; v_call: TRBV2; clone_size: NA; d_call: TRBD1; cdr3_nt: TGTGCCAGTCAACAGGGGGAGGGCACTGAAGCTTTCTTT; cdr3_aa: CASQQGEGTEAFF
j_call: TRBJ2-2; v_call: TRBV19; clone_size: NA; d_call: NA; cdr3_nt: TGTGCCAGTAGTCTCATAAGTATGTCGGGGGGCGGCACCGGGGAGCTGTTTTTT; cdr3_aa: CASSLISMSGGGTGELFF
j_call: TRBJ1-5; v_call: TRBV5-8; clone_size: NA; d_call: TRBD1; cdr3_nt: TGTGCCAGCAGCTCGTGGACAGGGGAAAGCAATCAGCCCCAGCATTTT; cdr3_aa: CASSSWTGESNQPQHF
j_call: TRBJ2-5; v_call: TRBV2; clone_size: NA; d_call: TRBD1; cdr3_nt: TGTGCCAGCAGTCTGGACAGGAGTGGGACCCAGTACTTC; cdr3_aa: CASSLDRSGTQYF
j_call: TRBJ2-3; v_call: TRBV15; clone_size: NA; d_call: TRBD2; cdr3_nt: TGTGCCACCGGGAGGGGTACAGATACGCAGTATTTT; cdr3_aa: CATGRGTDTQYF
j_call: TRBJ2-2; v_call: TRBV5-1; clone_size: NA; d_call: TRBD2; cdr3_nt: TGCGCCAGTCTGCAAGGGACTAGCGGGGCCGGGGAGCTGTTTTTT; cdr3_aa: CASLQGTSGAGELFF
j_call: TRBJ1-2; v_call: TRBV5-1; clone_size: NA; d_call: NA; cdr3_nt: TGCGCCAGCAGCCCTGGGATGGAATACTATGGCTACACCTTC; cdr3_aa: CASSPGMEYYGYTF
j_call: TRBJ1-5; v_call: TRBV6-5; clone_size: NA; d_call: NA; cdr3_nt: TGTGCCAGCAGTTACGGTGGACAGAATAGCAATCAGCCCCAGCATTTT; cdr3_aa: CASSYGGQNSNQPQHF
j_call: TRBJ2-5; v_call: TRBV5-6; clone_size: NA; d_call: NA; cdr3_nt: TGTGCCAGCAGCGAGATGGGTACAATTGGGGAGACCCAGTACTTC; cdr3_aa: CASSEMGTIGETQYF
j_call: TRBJ1-5; v_call: TRBV19; clone_size: NA; d_call: TRBD1; cdr3_nt: TGTGCCAGTAGCAGGACAGGGTTGTTCAATCAGCCCCAGCATTTT; cdr3_aa: CASSRTGLFNQPQHF
j_call: TRBJ1-1; v_call: TRBV19; clone_size: NA; d_call: NA; cdr3_nt: TGTGCCAGTAGTCTGCTGACAACGAACACTGAAGCTTTCTTT; cdr3_aa: CASSLLTTNTEAFF
j_call: TRBJ2-2; v_call: TRBV7-2; clone_size: NA; d_call: TRBD2; cdr3_nt: TGTGCCAGCAGCTTCCCAGCGGGGGGGTTGAACACCGGGGAGCTGTTTTTT; cdr3_aa: CASSFPAGGLNTGELFF
j_call: TRBJ1-1; v_call: TRBV2; clone_size: NA; d_call: TRBD1; cdr3_nt: TGTGCCAGCAAGACAGGGGGCACTGAAGCTTTCTTT; cdr3_aa: CASKTGGTEAFF
j_call: TRBJ2-4; v_call: TRBV3-1/TRBV3-2; clone_size: NA; d_call: TRBD2; cdr3_nt: TGTGCCAGCAGCCAAGATAGGGGACTAGCGTCTCTAGCCAAAAACATTCAGTACTTC; cdr3_aa: CASSQDRGLASLAKNIQYF
j_call: TRBJ2-2; v_call: TRBV7-2; clone_size: NA; d_call: NA; cdr3_nt: TGTGCCAGCAGCATATGGACAGACGCGAACACCGGGGAGCTGTTTTTT; cdr3_aa: CASSIWTDANTGELFF
j_call: TRBJ2-2; v_call: TRBV7-6; clone_size: NA; d_call: TRBD2; cdr3_nt: TGTGCCAGCAGCCCCCGGACTAGCGGGGGCCCCATCAACACCGGGGAGCTGTTTTTT; cdr3_aa: CASSPRTSGGPINTGELFF
j_call: TRBJ1-3; v_call: TRBV29-1; clone_size: NA; d_call: TRBD1; cdr3_nt: TGCAGCGTTGGACAGGGAGGGGGCTCTGGAAACACCATATATTTT; cdr3_aa: CSVGQGGGSGNTIYF
j_call: TRBJ2-5; v_call: TRBV7-2; clone_size: NA; d_call: NA; cdr3_nt: TGTGCCAGCAGCTTATGGGGGCCTGGAGAGACCCAGTACTTC; cdr3_aa: CASSLWGPGETQYF